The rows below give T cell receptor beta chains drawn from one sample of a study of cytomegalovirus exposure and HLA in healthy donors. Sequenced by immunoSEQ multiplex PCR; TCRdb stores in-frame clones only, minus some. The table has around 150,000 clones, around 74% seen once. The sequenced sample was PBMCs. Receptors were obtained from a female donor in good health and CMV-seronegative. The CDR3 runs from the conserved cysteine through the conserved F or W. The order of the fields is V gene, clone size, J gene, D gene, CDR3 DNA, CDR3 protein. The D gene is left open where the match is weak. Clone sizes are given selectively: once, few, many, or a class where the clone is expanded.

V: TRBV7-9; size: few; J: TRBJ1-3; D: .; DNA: TGTGCCAGCAGCTTTTCGCAGTCTGGAAACACCATATATTTT; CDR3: CASSFSQSGNTIYF
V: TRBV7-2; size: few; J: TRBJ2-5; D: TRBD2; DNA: TGTGCCAGCAGCTTAAGCGGGAGGGCCGCGGGCCAAGAGACCCAGTACTTC; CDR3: CASSLSGRAAGQETQYF
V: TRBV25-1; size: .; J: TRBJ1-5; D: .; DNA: TGTGCCCATCCCCCCCGCAGGGAGGATCGGCCCCAGCATTTT; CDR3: CAHPPRREDRPQHF
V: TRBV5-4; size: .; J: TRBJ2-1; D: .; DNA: TGTGCCAGCACCCAGGACAGCTACAATGAGCAGTTCTTC; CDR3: CASTQDSYNEQFF
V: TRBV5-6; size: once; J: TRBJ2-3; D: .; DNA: TGTGCCAGCAGCTTAGAGGGAGATACGCAGTATTTT; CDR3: CASSLEGDTQYF
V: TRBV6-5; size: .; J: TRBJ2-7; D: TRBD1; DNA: TGTGCCAGCAGTCACCGGGACAGGGGGCCCTACGAGCAGTACTTC; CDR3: CASSHRDRGPYEQYF
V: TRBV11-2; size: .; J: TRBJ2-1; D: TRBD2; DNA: TGTGCCAGCAGCGCAGCGGGAGGGTTTCTCAATGAGCAGTTCTTC; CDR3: CASSAAGGFLNEQFF
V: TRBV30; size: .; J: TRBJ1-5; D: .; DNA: TGTGCCTGGAGTACGACTCCGGATCAGCCCCAGCATTTT; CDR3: CAWSTTPDQPQHF
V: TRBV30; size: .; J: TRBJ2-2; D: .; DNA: TGTGCCTGGAGTGTTGGGCTCCGTCCCGGGGAGCTGTTTTTT; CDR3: CAWSVGLRPGELFF
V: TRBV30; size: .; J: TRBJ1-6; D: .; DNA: TGTGCCTGGAGTGTACCCAGGGCGGGAAATTCACCCCTCCACTTT; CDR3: CAWSVPRAGNSPLHF
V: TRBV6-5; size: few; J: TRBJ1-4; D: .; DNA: TGTGCCAGCAGTTACTCGGGAGGGGATGAAAAACTGTTTTTT; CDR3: CASSYSGGDEKLFF
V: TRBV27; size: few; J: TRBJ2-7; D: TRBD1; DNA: TGTGCCAGCAGTTTGGGACAGGGTTTCTCCTACGAGCAGTACTTC; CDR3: CASSLGQGFSYEQYF
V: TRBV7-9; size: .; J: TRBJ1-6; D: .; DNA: TGTGCCAGCAGCCCCGAGGCAGATTCACCCCTCCACTTT; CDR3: CASSPEADSPLHF
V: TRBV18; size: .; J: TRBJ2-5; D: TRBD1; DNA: TGTGCCAGCTCCCAAAACAGGGGGAACCAAGAGACCCAGTACTTC; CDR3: CASSQNRGNQETQYF
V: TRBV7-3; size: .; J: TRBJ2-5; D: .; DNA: TGTGCCAGCAGCTTAACATCGGGAGAGACCCAGTACTTC; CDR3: CASSLTSGETQYF
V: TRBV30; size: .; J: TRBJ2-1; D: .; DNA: TGTGCCTGGAGTGTACAACGGGATGAGCAGTTCTTC; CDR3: CAWSVQRDEQFF
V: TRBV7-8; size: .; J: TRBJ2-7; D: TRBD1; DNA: TGTGCCAGCAGCTTAGACTCCGGGACAGGCTCCTACGAGCAGTACTTC; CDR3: CASSLDSGTGSYEQYF
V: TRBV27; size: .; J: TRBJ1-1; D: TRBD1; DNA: TGTGCCAGCAGTTTCTCTACGGGACAGGGGGGAAAAGCTTTCTTT; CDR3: CASSFSTGQGGKAFF
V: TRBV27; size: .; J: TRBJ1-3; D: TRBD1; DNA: TGTGCCAGCAGTCCTCGATACAGGGGGAACTCTGGAAACACCATATATTTT; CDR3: CASSPRYRGNSGNTIYF
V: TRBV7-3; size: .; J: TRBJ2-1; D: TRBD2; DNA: TGTGCCAGCAGCTCGCGGACTAGCGGGGGGTACAATGAGCAGTTCTTC; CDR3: CASSSRTSGGYNEQFF
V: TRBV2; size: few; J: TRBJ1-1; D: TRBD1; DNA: TGTGCCAGCAGTGTAGCCGACAGGGCTGAAGCTTTCTTT; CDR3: CASSVADRAEAFF
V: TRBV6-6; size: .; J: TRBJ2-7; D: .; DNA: TGTGCCAGCAGTTACGCTGAGGGCTCCTACGAGCAGTACTTC; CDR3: CASSYAEGSYEQYF
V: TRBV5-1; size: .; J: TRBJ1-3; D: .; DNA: TGCGCCAGCAGCAGAGTCGCGACAGACTCTGGAAACACCATATATTTT; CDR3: CASSRVATDSGNTIYF
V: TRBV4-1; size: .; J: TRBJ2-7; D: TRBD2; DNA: TGCGCCAGCAGCCAAGTAGTGGCTAGCGGGAGTAAGAACGAGCAGTACTTC; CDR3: CASSQVVASGSKNEQYF
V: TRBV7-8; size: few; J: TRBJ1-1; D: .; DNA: TGTGCCAGCAGTCATACAGGGCTCCCGGGGCCTGAAGCTTTCTTT; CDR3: CASSHTGLPGPEAFF
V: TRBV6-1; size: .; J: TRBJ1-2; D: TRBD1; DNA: TGTGCCAGCAGGAAGGGACAGGGTGGCTACACCTTC; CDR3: CASRKGQGGYTF
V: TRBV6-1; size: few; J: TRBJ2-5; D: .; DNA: TGTGCCAGCGAAGGGAAATACAGGGAAGAGACCCAGTACTTC; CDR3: CASEGKYREETQYF
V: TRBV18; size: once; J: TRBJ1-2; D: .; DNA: TGTGCCAGCTCACCGACTAGGGACTATGGCTACACCTTC; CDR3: CASSPTRDYGYTF
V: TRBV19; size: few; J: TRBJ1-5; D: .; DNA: TGTGCCAGTATGGGTGGGGGGATGAGGCAGCCCCAGCATTTT; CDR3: CASMGGGMRQPQHF
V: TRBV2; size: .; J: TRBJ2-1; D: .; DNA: TGTGCCAGCAGGAGCGGGCCATCCTACAATGAGCAGTTCTTC; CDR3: CASRSGPSYNEQFF
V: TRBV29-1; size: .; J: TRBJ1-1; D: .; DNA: TGCAGCGTTGATAGGGGGAGCACTGAAGCTTTCTTT; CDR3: CSVDRGSTEAFF
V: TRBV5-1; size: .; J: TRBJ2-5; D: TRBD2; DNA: TGCGCCAGCAGCCTGACTAGCGAAGAGACCCAGTACTTC; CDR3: CASSLTSEETQYF
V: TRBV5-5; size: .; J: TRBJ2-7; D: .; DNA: TGTGCCAGCACCCACACGGCGGCCGAGGGTTACTACGAGCAGTACTTC; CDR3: CASTHTAAEGYYEQYF
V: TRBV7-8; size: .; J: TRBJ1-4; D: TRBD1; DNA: TGTGCCAGCAGCCACTGGACAGGGTTTAATGAAAAACTGTTTTTT; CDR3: CASSHWTGFNEKLFF
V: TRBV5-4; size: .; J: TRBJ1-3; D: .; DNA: TGTGCCAGCAGCTCCATTTCCGGGAACTCCTCTGGAAACACCATATATTTT; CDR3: CASSSISGNSSGNTIYF
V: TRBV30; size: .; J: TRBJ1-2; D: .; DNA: TGTGCCTGGAGTGGTCCGGGATTCAACTATGGCTACACCTTC; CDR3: CAWSGPGFNYGYTF
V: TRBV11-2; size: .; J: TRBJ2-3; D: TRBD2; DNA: TGTGCCAGCAGCCCCCGACTAGCGGGGGCCCTCACAGATACGCAGTATTTT; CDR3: CASSPRLAGALTDTQYF
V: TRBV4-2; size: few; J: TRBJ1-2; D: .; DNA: TGTGCCAGCAGCCAGGCGGGACCTATCGACGGCTACACCTTC; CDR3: CASSQAGPIDGYTF
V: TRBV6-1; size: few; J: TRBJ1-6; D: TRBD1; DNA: TGTGCCAGCAGTAAGAGGGACAGTTCACCCCTCCACTTT; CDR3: CASSKRDSSPLHF
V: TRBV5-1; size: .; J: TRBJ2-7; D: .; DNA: TGCGCCAGCAGTACAGCAAGCTCCTACGAGCAGTACTTC; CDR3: CASSTASSYEQYF
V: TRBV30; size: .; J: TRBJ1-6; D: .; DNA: TGTGCCTGGAGTGTGGGCCCCTTAAATTCACCCCTCCACTTT; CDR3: CAWSVGPLNSPLHF
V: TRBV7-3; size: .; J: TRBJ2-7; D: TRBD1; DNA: TGTGCCAGCAGCCTTGGACAGGGAGATTACGAGCAGTACTTC; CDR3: CASSLGQGDYEQYF
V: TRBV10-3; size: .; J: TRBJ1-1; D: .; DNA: TGTGCCATCAGTGGGTATTTAGGCCAGGGAAGAACTGAAGCTTTCTTT; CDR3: CAISGYLGQGRTEAFF
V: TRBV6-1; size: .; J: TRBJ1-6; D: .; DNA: TGTGCCAGCAGTACTAATTCCGATAATTCACCCCTCCACTTT; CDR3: CASSTNSDNSPLHF
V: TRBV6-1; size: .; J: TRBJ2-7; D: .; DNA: TGTGCCAGCAGCCTAGAGAGGAGGTTGGGGGGAGAGCAGTACTTC; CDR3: CASSLERRLGGEQYF
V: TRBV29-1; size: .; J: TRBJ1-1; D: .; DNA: TGCAGCGGCGATCTAAACACTGAAGCTTTCTTT; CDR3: CSGDLNTEAFF